The 29 T cell receptor beta chains presented below share a single source sample, sequenced in a study of blood T cell repertoires in COVID-19. Using immunoSEQ multiplex PCR, the repertoire was profiled, and TCRdb retains in-frame clones only, with some absent. The sample contains about 260,000 clones, approximately 86% of which appear only once. Sequencing was performed on peripheral blood. All receptors derive from a woman aged 45-59 years who had recovered from COVID-19.

There are a few counts of this clone. The V gene is TRBV6-1, the J gene TRBJ1-1; 7 positions match TRBD1. The V and J ends lost 3 bases and 7 bases, in that order; junction bases with no gene match: 11. CDR3 length: 15 amino acids. Germline V gene sequence: CDR1 MNHNS, CDR2 SASEGT. CDR3 DNA sequence: TGTGCCAGCAGTGACCCTAGGGGGCTGAAGGATGAAGCTTTCTTT. This gives the protein CASSDPRGLKDEAFF.

This chain joins TRBV12-3 or TRBV12-4 and TRBJ1-2, with D tentatively TRBD1 (6 bases). This CDR3 region has 13 residues. The germline V and J ends were trimmed by 7 bases and 4 bases, with 13 bases remaining between them. The CDR3 region is CASTRQALYGYTF. The CDR3 region has the DNA TGTGCCAGCACCAGACAGGCCCTCTATGGCTACACCTTC.

The chain uses TRBV19 and TRBJ2-2; 11 bases are a match to TRBD2. The CDR3 consists of 15 residues. With 3 bases clipped from V and 5 bases from J, the junction kept 2 bases outside the gene matches. The germline CDR1 and CDR2 sequences are LNHDA and SQIVND (reference sequence). This CDR3 is CASSISGRVTGELFF. The CDR3 DNA reads TGTGCCAGTAGTATTAGCGGGAGGGTAACCGGGGAGCTGTTTTTT.

This sequence joins TRBV7-9 and TRBJ2-1; D is undetermined. This CDR3 has 13 residues. Germline V gene data show CDR1 as SEHNR and CDR2 as FQNEAQ (reference sequence). Trimming cost V 1 base and J 1 base, with 2 bases left between them. The CDR3 DNA reads TGTGCCAGCAGCTTAGTATCCTACAATGAGCAGTTCTTC. As protein: CASSLVSYNEQFF.

The CDR3 loop is CASSPGLAGRRAGELFF. The CDR3 coding sequence is TGTGCCAGCAGCCCTGGACTAGCGGGAAGGAGGGCCGGGGAGCTGTTTTTT. The V call is TRBV28, the J call TRBJ2-2, with 12 nucleotides matching TRBD2. Trimming removed 6 bases from V and 6 bases from J; junction bases left unmatched: 11. This CDR3 has 17 amino acids. Germline CDR1 reads MDHEN; CDR2 reads SYDVKM.

The chain links TRBV9 to TRBJ1-6; D may be TRBD1 (5 bases). Germline CDR1 is SGDLS and CDR2 is YYNGEE. Trimming removed 3 bases at V and 5 bases at J, with 12 bases between. CDR3 length: 15 amino acids. CDR3 residues: CASSGRVPHNSPLHF. CDR3 bases: TGTGCCAGCAGCGGCAGGGTCCCACATAATTCACCCCTCCACTTT.

This rearrangement joins TRBV4-1 to TRBJ2-5; TRBD2 matches at 11 bases. J gave up 7 bases and V 1 base, and 8 bases lay outside the gene matches. Germline V gene data show CDR1 as MGHRA and CDR2 as YSYEKL. The CDR3 is 16 amino acids. CDR3 bases: TGCGCCAGCAGCCAAGTTAGCGGGGGGGCGTTCGGGACCCAGTACTTC. Translating it yields CASSQVSGGAFGTQYF.

The chain uses TRBV3-1 (or the pseudogene TRBV3-2) and TRBJ2-3; 10 nucleotides agree with TRBD2. Germline V gene lookup returns CDR1 LGHDT and CDR2 YNNKEL (reference sequence). The CDR3 has 16 residues. Trimming at V came to 4 bases and at J to 9 bases, leaving 13 bases not matched to a gene. The CDR3 DNA reads as TGTGCCAGCAGCCCTTACGGCGCTAGCGGGGGTTTAACGCAGTATTTT. This sequence encodes CASSPYGASGGLTQYF.

The rearrangement joins TRBV7-8 to TRBJ1-1; D is undetermined. The CDR3 has 13 residues. Looked up from germline, CDR1 is SGHVS and CDR2 is FQNEAQ. Trimming left V 2 bases short and J 1 base short, with 5 bases between. CDR3 amino acids: CASSLRRNTEAFF. CDR3 in DNA: TGTGCCAGCAGCTTAAGGAGGAACACTGAAGCTTTCTTT.

DNA for the CDR3: TGCGCCAGCAGCTTCCAAGCCACAGGCGTTGAAGCTTTCTTT. Amino acid sequence: CASSFQATGVEAFF. V usage is TRBV5-1 and J usage is TRBJ1-1; the D gene is possibly TRBD1 (5 bases). The CDR3 has 14 residues. Trimming left V 2 bases short and J 7 bases short, with 15 bases between. Germline V gene lookup returns CDR1 SGHRS and CDR2 YFSETQ.

V and J are TRBV6-5 and TRBJ1-2, with D tentatively TRBD1 (6 bases). CDR1 and CDR2 from the germline V gene are MNHEY and SVGAGI. Trimming left V 0 bases short and J 4 bases short, with 15 bases between. The CDR3 contains 16 residues. CDR3 nucleotides: TGTGCCAGCAGTTACTCTTGGCAGGGGCGGTCCTATGGCTACACCTTC. Encoded protein: CASSYSWQGRSYGYTF.

The chain employs TRBV6-5 and TRBJ2-7, with TRBD1 matching 9 bases. J was trimmed by 5 bases and V by 4 bases; bases with no gene match: 6. Germline V gives CDR1 MNHEY, CDR2 SVGAGI. The CDR3 is 14 amino acids. DNA of the CDR3: TGTGCCAGCAGTTCACAGGGGGCGGAAGACGAGCAGTACTTC. The encoded protein is CASSSQGAEDEQYF.

V is TRBV7-2 and J is TRBJ1-5; weak D call: TRBD1 (6 bases). The CDR3 consists of 15 residues. The germline CDR1 and CDR2 sequences are SGHTA and FQGNSA. With 5 bases removed from V and 6 bases from J, the gap between germline ends came to 17 bases. The CDR3 loop is CASSPSGGAGQPQHF. The CDR3 DNA reads as TGTGCCAGCAGCCCGAGCGGGGGCGCGGGTCAGCCCCAGCATTTT.

The rearrangement joins TRBV5-1 to TRBJ1-4; 7 bases are shared with TRBD1. The CDR3 sequence is 14 residues long. Germline V gives CDR1 SGHRS, CDR2 YFSETQ. The junction had 6 bases not matched to a gene; V was cut back by 3 bases and J by 7 bases. CDR3 loop: CASSWMGQLEKLFF. Written as DNA, the CDR3 is TGCGCCAGCAGCTGGATGGGACAGCTTGAAAAACTGTTTTTT.

The genes are TRBV9 and TRBJ2-4, with 7 bases aligning to TRBD1. Germline V CDR1 and CDR2: SGDLS, YYNGEE. Unmatched junction bases numbered 12, after V lost 0 bases and J lost 0 bases. The CDR3 is 19 residues long. Written as DNA, the CDR3 is TGTGCCAGCAGCGTAGGACAGGGTGGGCACCCTCTAGCCAAAAACATTCAGTACTTC. Residues: CASSVGQGGHPLAKNIQYF.

The chain combines TRBV18 with TRBJ1-2; 7 bases align to TRBD1. J was trimmed by 2 bases and V by 3 bases; bases with no gene match: 9. This CDR3 is built from 16 residues. Germline loops: CDR1 KGHSH, CDR2 LQKENI. The CDR3 region is CASSPIPSTGNYGYTF. For the CDR3, the DNA is TGTGCCAGCTCACCTATCCCTTCGACAGGGAACTATGGCTACACCTTC.

Concerning this clone itself: Other nucleotide sequences from this sample produce the same CDR3. The V call is TRBV5-1, the J call TRBJ2-1; D gene uncertain. This CDR3 is 13 amino acids long. The V end lost 3 bases, the J end lost 4 bases, and 8 bases lay between the germline ends. Germline CDR1 reads SGHRS; CDR2 reads YFSETQ. The CDR3 sequence is CASSSNGYNEQFF. In nucleotides, the CDR3 is TGCGCCAGCAGCTCTAACGGTTACAATGAGCAGTTCTTC.

For the CDR3, the DNA is TGTGCCAGCAGCACTAGAGACAGGGATTCACCCCTCCACTTT. Protein sequence: CASSTRDRDSPLHF. The chain links TRBV6-5 to TRBJ1-6; 7 bases map to TRBD1. The germline V gene encodes CDR1 MNHEY and CDR2 SVGAGI. The CDR3 contains 14 residues. V lost 6 bases and J lost 8; bases outside the gene matches: 7.

The chain has TRBV6-5 and TRBJ1-1; no firm D call. There are 11 residues in the CDR3. Trimming stripped 6 bases from V and 7 bases from J, with 9 bases between. CDR1 and CDR2 (germline): MNHEY, SVGAGI. The chain's CDR3 is CASRGVGEAFF. The CDR3 bases are TGTGCCAGCAGAGGAGTGGGTGAAGCTTTCTTT.

This chain joins TRBV28 and TRBJ1-2; D unresolved. Germline CDR1 reads MDHEN; CDR2 reads SYDVKM. V was trimmed by 7 bases and J by 2 bases, leaving 11 bases between them. CDR3 length equals 13 residues. This chain's CDR3 is CASTPSRNYGYTF. The DNA for the CDR3 is TGTGCCAGCACCCCAAGCCGGAACTATGGCTACACCTTC.

The chain joins TRBV2 to TRBJ1-5; D is uncertain. The ends were cut back, 1 base at V and 6 bases at J, with 19 bases in the middle. The germline CDR1 and CDR2 sequences are SNHLY and FYNNEI. This CDR3 is built from 17 residues. The DNA for the CDR3 is TGTGCCAGCAGTGAAGAATCGAGGGCTCCGCCGGGTCAGCCCCAGCATTTT. Protein sequence: CASSEESRAPPGQPQHF.

This clone appeared a few times. This chain joins TRBV25-1 and TRBJ2-5; possible D gene TRBD1, 6 bases. The V end lost 5 bases, the J end lost 2 bases, and 12 bases lay between the germline ends. Per germline, CDR1 MGHDK and CDR2 SYGVNS. The CDR3 runs 14 residues. CDR3 residues: CASSRRTVQETQYF. The CDR3 bases are TGTGCCAGCAGTCGGCGGACAGTTCAAGAGACCCAGTACTTC.

This clone was counted once. The CDR3 spells CASSTGQGAGEQYF. CDR3 nucleotides: TGTGCCAGTAGTACCGGACAGGGGGCCGGCGAGCAGTACTTC. The chain links TRBV19 to TRBJ2-7, with 11 bases that match TRBD1. The germline V gene has CDR1 LNHDA and CDR2 SQIVND (reference sequence). The CDR3 has 14 residues. V lost 4 bases to trimming and J lost 6 bases; unmatched junction nucleotides: 5.

CDR3 in DNA: TGTGCCAGCTCACCACAGATAACCAGGGCAGATACGCAGTATTTT. Translating it yields CASSPQITRADTQYF. The chain joins TRBV18 to TRBJ2-3, with D maybe TRBD1 (5 bases). Germline V gene lookup returns CDR1 KGHSH and CDR2 LQKENI. This CDR3 is 15 amino acids long. V was shortened by 1 base and J by 4 bases, with 12 bases between the two germline ends.

The rearrangement links TRBV7-8 to TRBJ2-1, with D uncertain. Trimming shortened V by 8 bases and J by 0 bases, and 14 bases separated the two germline ends. The CDR3 is 15 residues long. Per germline, CDR1 SGHVS and CDR2 FQNEAQ. The CDR3 bases are TGTGCCAGCGTGCTATACTTAAGCTCCTACAATGAGCAGTTCTTC. This codes for CASVLYLSSYNEQFF.

The genes are TRBV30 and TRBJ2-1; 8 nucleotides agree with TRBD2. This CDR3 is built from 16 residues. The germline gives CDR1 GTSNPN, CDR2 SVGIG (reference sequence). J gave up 4 bases and V 0 bases, and 8 bases lay outside the gene matches. The CDR3 reads CAWSVVGAGGYNEQFF. For the CDR3, the DNA is TGTGCCTGGAGTGTAGTGGGTGCGGGGGGTTACAATGAGCAGTTCTTC.

This sequence joins TRBV29-1 and TRBJ2-1; 10 bases fit TRBD2. This CDR3 has 15 amino acids. Germline loops: CDR1 SQVTM, CDR2 ANQGSEA. V lost 7 bases and J lost 3; bases outside the gene matches: 9. CDR3: CSADRGLAVYNEQFF. CDR3 sequence (DNA): TGCAGCGCTGATCGAGGACTAGCGGTCTACAATGAGCAGTTCTTC.

The rearrangement links TRBV11-2 to TRBJ2-2; no definite D call. The germline V gene has CDR1 SGHAT and CDR2 FQNNGV. The CDR3 contains 16 residues. V was clipped by 2 bases and J by 5 bases, with 15 bases between them. CDR3 region: CASSLSSLRLTGELFF. CDR3 DNA: TGTGCCAGCAGCTTAAGCTCCCTCCGGTTAACCGGGGAGCTGTTTTTT.

V usage is TRBV27 and J usage is TRBJ1-4; possible D gene TRBD1, 5 bases. Germline-derived CDR1 and CDR2 are MNHEY and SMNVEV (reference sequence). The CDR3 sequence is 16 residues long. V was trimmed by 7 bases and J by 8 bases, leaving 23 bases between them. The CDR3 coding sequence is TGTGCCAGCAATCCGTCGGGCCCCCAGGGCGGCGAAAAACTGTTTTTT. The encoded protein is CASNPSGPQGGEKLFF.